This T cell receptor beta chain comes out of a study of identifying expanded T cells in peripheral blood. General study results and limits: Variance in clone template counts between approximately two-week samples significantly increased with total template count across all healthy donors. About 1.2 clones differed between technical replicates, versus about 16 and 19 over time.

During the collection period, no donor immune events like infections were recorded. Of note for this clone: What it binds is not known.

Germline loops: CDR1 MNHEY, CDR2 SMNVEV (reference sequence). The CDR3 has 15 residues. V shed 3 bases, J shed 2 bases, and the junction held 5 bases outside the gene matches. Produced via immunoSEQ multiplex PCR; TCRdb's table is partial and in-frame only. The sample shows 75,000 to 100,000 clones, approximately 89% of them seen only once. The receptor was isolated from a person aged 18 to 69 in good health. The material sequenced was blood. The chain joins TRBV27 to TRBJ1-2; TRBD1 agrees at 8 bases. The CDR3 sequence: CASSFMGQANYGYTF. The CDR3 DNA reads TGTGCCAGCAGTTTTATGGGACAGGCAAACTATGGCTACACCTTC.